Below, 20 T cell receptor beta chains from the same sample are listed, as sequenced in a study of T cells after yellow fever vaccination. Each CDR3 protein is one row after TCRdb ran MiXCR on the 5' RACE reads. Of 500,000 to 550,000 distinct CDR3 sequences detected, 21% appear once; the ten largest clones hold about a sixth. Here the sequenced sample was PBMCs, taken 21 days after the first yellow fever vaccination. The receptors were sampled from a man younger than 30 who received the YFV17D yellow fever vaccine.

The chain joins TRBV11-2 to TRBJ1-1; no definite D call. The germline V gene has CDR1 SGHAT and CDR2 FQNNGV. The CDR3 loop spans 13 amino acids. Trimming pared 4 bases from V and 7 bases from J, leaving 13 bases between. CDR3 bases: TGTGCCAGCAGCTCGCTCCCCAAAGTTGAAGCTTTCTTT. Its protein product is CASSSLPKVEAFF.

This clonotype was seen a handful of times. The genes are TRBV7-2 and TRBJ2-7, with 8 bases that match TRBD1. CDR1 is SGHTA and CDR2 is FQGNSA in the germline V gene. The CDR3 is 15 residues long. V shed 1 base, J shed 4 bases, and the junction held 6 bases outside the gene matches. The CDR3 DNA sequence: TGTGCCAGCAGCTTAGGGGGCGGACAGGGTTACGAGCAGTACTTC. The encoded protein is CASSLGGGQGYEQYF.

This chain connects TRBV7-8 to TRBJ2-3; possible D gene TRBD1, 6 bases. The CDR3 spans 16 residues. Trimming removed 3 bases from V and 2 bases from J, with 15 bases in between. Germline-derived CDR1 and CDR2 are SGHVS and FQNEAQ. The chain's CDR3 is CASSFLRQEYTDTQYF. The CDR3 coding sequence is TGTGCCAGCAGCTTCTTGAGACAGGAATACACAGATACGCAGTATTTT. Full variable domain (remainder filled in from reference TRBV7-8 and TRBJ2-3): GAGVSQSPRYKVAKRGQDVALRCDPISGHVSLFWYQQALGQGPEFLTYFQNEAQLDKSGLPSDRFFAERPEGSVSTLKIQRTQQEDSAVYLCASSFLRQEYTDTQYFGPGTRLTVL.

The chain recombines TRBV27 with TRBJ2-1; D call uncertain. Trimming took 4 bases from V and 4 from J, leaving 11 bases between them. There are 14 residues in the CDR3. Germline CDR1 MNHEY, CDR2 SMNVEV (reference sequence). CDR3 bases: TGTGCCAGCAGTTCAGCGCTCAGGTACAATGAGCAGTTCTTC. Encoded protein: CASSSALRYNEQFF.

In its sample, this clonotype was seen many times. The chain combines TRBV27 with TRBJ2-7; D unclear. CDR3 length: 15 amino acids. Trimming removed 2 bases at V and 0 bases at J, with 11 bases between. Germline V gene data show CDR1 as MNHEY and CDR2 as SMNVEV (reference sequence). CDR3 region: CASSLKPQSSYEQYF. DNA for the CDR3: TGTGCCAGCAGTTTAAAACCGCAAAGCTCCTACGAGCAGTACTTC.

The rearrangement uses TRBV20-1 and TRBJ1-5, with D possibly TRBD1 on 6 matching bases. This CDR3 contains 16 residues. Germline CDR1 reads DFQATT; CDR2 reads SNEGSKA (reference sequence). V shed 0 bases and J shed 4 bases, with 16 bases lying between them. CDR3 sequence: CSARDVGQGINQPQHF. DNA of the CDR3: TGCAGTGCTAGAGATGTGGGGCAGGGGATTAATCAGCCCCAGCATTTT.

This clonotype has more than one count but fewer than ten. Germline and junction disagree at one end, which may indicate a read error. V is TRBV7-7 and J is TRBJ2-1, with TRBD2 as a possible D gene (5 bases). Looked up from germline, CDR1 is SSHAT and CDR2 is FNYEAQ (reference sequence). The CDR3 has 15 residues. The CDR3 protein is CASSPHWESYNEQFF. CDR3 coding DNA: TGTGCTAGCAGCCCCCACTGGGAGTCCTACAATGAGCAGTTCTTC.

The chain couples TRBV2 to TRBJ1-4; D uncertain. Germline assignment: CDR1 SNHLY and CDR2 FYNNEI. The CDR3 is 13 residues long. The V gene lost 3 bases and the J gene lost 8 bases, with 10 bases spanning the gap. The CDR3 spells CASSDNFEEKLFF. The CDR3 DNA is TGTGCCAGCAGTGACAACTTTGAGGAAAAACTGTTTTTT.

Here the CDR3 DNA reads TGTGCCACCAGCAGCGGGACAGGGTACGAGCAGTACTTC. Translation: CATSSGTGYEQYF. This chain uses TRBV15 with TRBJ2-7; 9 bases map to TRBD1. CDR1 is LNHNV, CDR2 YYDKDF, per germline (reference sequence). This CDR3 region has 13 residues. The V and J ends lost 3 bases and 4 bases, in that order; junction bases with no gene match: 1. The full variable domain, its missing parts supplied by reference TRBV15 and TRBJ2-7, is DAMVIQNPRYQVTQFGKPVTLSCSQTLNHNVMYWYQQKSSQAPKLLFHYYDKDFNNEADTPDNFQSRRPNTSFCFLDIRSPGLGDTAMYLCATSSGTGYEQYFGPGTRLTVT.

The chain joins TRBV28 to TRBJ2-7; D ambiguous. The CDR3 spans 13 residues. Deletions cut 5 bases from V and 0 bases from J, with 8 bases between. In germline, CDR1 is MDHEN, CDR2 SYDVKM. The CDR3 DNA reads TGTGCCAGCAGTGGCTTTCACTCCTACGAGCAGTACGTC. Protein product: CASSGFHSYEQYV.

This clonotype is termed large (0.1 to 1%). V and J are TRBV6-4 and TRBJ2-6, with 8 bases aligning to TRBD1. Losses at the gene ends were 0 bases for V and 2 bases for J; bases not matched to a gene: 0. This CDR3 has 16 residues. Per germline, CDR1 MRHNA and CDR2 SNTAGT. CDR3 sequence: CASSDSTGAGANVLTF. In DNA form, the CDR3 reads TGTGCCAGCAGTGACTCGACAGGGGCTGGGGCCAACGTCCTGACTTTC.

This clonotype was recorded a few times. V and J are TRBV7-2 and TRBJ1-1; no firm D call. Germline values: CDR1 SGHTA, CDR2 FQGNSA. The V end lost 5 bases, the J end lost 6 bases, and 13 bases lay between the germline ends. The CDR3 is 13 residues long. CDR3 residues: CASSRRAGSEAFF. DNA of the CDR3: TGTGCCAGCAGCCGTCGAGCTGGGTCTGAAGCTTTCTTT.

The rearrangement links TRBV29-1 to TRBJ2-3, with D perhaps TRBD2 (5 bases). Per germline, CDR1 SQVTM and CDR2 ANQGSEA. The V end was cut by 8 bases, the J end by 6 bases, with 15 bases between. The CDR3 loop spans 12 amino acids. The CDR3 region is CSIRGKPDTQYF. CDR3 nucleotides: TGCAGCATCCGGGGTAAACCCGATACGCAGTATTTT.

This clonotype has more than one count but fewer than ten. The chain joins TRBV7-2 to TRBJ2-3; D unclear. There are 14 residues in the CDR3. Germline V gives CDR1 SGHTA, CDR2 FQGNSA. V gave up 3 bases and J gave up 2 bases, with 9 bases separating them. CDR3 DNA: TGTGCCAGCAGCTTTAAGGGCTACACAGATACGCAGTATTTT. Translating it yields CASSFKGYTDTQYF.

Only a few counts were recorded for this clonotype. The CDR3 coding sequence is TGCAGTGCTAGAGTGGACGGGGCTGGAGAGACCCAGTACTTC. It translates to CSARVDGAGETQYF. The chain recombines TRBV20-1 with TRBJ2-5, with D tentatively TRBD1 or TRBD2 (5 bases each). Trimming pared 1 base from V and 4 bases from J, leaving 13 bases between. The germline gives CDR1 DFQATT, CDR2 SNEGSKA (reference sequence). This CDR3 has 14 amino acids.

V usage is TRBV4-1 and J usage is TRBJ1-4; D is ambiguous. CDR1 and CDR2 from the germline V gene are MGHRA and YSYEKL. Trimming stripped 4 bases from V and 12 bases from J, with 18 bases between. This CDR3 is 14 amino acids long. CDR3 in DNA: TGCGCCAGCAGCCCACCCGAGATGGATGGAGAACTGTTTTTT. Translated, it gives CASSPPEMDGELFF.

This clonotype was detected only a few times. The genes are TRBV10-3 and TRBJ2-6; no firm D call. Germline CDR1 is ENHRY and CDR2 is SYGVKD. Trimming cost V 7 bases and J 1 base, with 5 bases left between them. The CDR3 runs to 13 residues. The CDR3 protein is CAITGSGANVLTF. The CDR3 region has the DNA TGTGCCATCACTGGATCTGGGGCCAACGTCCTGACTTTC.

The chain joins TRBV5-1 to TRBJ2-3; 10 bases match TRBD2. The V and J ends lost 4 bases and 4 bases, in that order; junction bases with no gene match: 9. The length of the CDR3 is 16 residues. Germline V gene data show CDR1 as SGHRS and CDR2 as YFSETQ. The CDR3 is CASSPPKRGGSDTQYF. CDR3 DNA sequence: TGCGCCAGCAGCCCGCCTAAGCGGGGGGGCTCAGATACGCAGTATTTT.

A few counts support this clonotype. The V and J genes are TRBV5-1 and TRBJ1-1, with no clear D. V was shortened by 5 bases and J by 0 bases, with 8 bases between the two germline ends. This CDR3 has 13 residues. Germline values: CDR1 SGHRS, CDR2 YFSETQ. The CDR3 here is CASRQQLNTEAFF. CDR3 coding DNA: TGCGCCAGCAGGCAGCAGCTGAACACTGAAGCTTTCTTT.

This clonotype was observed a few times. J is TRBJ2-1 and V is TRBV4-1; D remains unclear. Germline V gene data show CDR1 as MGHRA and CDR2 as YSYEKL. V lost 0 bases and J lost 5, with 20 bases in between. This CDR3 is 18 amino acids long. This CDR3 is CASSQEAGVAPRDNEQFF. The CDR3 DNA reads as TGCGCCAGCAGCCAAGAGGCTGGAGTAGCCCCCCGGGACAATGAGCAGTTCTTC.